This is a list of T cell receptor beta chains from one sample in a study of T-cell reconstitution after alpha-beta-depleted transplantation in children. TCRdb itself ran the PCR reads through MiXCR, one entry per CDR3 protein. The sample includes more than 120,000 distinct CDR3 sequences, 8.8% seen only once; the top ten take 15% to 20%. Sequencing used PBMCs, mostly from graft donor cells, obtained 180 days after TCRalphabeta/CD19-depleted stem cell transplant. The origin of the receptors is a female patient aged 2 to 10 who had a stem cell transplant for congenital amegakaryocytic thrombocytopenia, so the T cells may come from the graft donor. Both conserved end residues are trimmed from each CDR3. A D gene is named only where the DNA matches it firmly. The listing skips clone size in some rows; elsewhere it reads once, few, many or a size class.

d_call: NA; clone_size: few; cdr3_length: 11; v_call: TRBV5-1; j_call: TRBJ2-5; cdr3_aa: ASSLKFQETQY
d_call: TRBD2; clone_size: many; cdr3_length: 11; v_call: TRBV29-1; j_call: TRBJ2-1; cdr3_aa: SVGTSGSNEQF
d_call: NA; clone_size: many; cdr3_length: 11; v_call: TRBV29-1; j_call: TRBJ1-1; cdr3_aa: SVERRLNTEAF
d_call: NA; clone_size: many; cdr3_length: 14; v_call: TRBV11-2; j_call: TRBJ1-1; cdr3_aa: ASSLDLVGGGTEAF
d_call: NA; clone_size: many; cdr3_length: 10; v_call: TRBV10-3; j_call: TRBJ2-1; cdr3_aa: AIGGEGMEQF
d_call: NA; clone_size: many; cdr3_length: 11; v_call: TRBV20-1; j_call: TRBJ1-5; cdr3_aa: SAHQEPYQPQH
d_call: NA; clone_size: few; cdr3_length: 12; v_call: TRBV7-8; j_call: TRBJ1-2; cdr3_aa: ASSIDTRGYGYT
d_call: TRBD2; clone_size: many; cdr3_length: 14; v_call: TRBV10-3; j_call: TRBJ2-3; cdr3_aa: AISGRLAAYTDTQY
d_call: TRBD2; clone_size: NA; cdr3_length: 13; v_call: TRBV4-2; j_call: TRBJ2-7; cdr3_aa: ASSRRLAGYSEQY
d_call: NA; clone_size: many; cdr3_length: 16; v_call: TRBV28; j_call: TRBJ2-3; cdr3_aa: ASSPQTVTRPSTDTQY
d_call: NA; clone_size: many; cdr3_length: 14; v_call: TRBV27; j_call: TRBJ1-5; cdr3_aa: ASSFRLRGGNQPQH
d_call: TRBD2; clone_size: many; cdr3_length: 13; v_call: TRBV7-3; j_call: TRBJ2-5; cdr3_aa: ASSHLAGDLETQY
d_call: NA; clone_size: NA; cdr3_length: 16; v_call: TRBV2; j_call: TRBJ2-2; cdr3_aa: ALSFGVKTRVNGGELF
d_call: NA; clone_size: few; cdr3_length: 11; v_call: TRBV19; j_call: TRBJ1-5; cdr3_aa: ASSKQGPQPQH
d_call: NA; clone_size: many; cdr3_length: 9; v_call: TRBV4-1; j_call: TRBJ2-3; cdr3_aa: ASSRADTQY
d_call: NA; clone_size: many; cdr3_length: 13; v_call: TRBV6-1; j_call: TRBJ1-5; cdr3_aa: ASSEVPQGEEPQH
d_call: NA; clone_size: few; cdr3_length: 13; v_call: TRBV7-2; j_call: TRBJ2-3; cdr3_aa: ASSLGGHSTDTQY
d_call: TRBD1; clone_size: many; cdr3_length: 13; v_call: TRBV5-1; j_call: TRBJ2-2; cdr3_aa: ASSMGQSVFGELF
d_call: NA; clone_size: many; cdr3_length: 13; v_call: TRBV7-9; j_call: TRBJ1-6; cdr3_aa: ASSSAWEISSPLH
d_call: NA; clone_size: NA; cdr3_length: 12; v_call: TRBV12-3/TRBV12-4; j_call: TRBJ1-2; cdr3_aa: ASSLGRSFYGYT
d_call: NA; clone_size: NA; cdr3_length: 11; v_call: TRBV11-3; j_call: TRBJ1-1; cdr3_aa: ASSWERNTEAF
d_call: TRBD1; clone_size: many; cdr3_length: 13; v_call: TRBV20-1; j_call: TRBJ1-5; cdr3_aa: SARVTGGSNQPQH
d_call: NA; clone_size: few; cdr3_length: 12; v_call: TRBV7-2; j_call: TRBJ2-3; cdr3_aa: ASSNQDRADTQY
d_call: TRBD1; clone_size: many; cdr3_length: 14; v_call: TRBV12-3/TRBV12-4; j_call: TRBJ2-7; cdr3_aa: ASRRTGDGASYEQY
d_call: TRBD2; clone_size: many; cdr3_length: 12; v_call: TRBV6-5; j_call: TRBJ2-7; cdr3_aa: ASSYSGGSLEQY
d_call: NA; clone_size: few; cdr3_length: 12; v_call: TRBV5-1; j_call: TRBJ2-1; cdr3_aa: ASSSLASKNEQF
d_call: NA; clone_size: many; cdr3_length: 10; v_call: TRBV21-1; j_call: TRBJ1-2; cdr3_aa: ASSQGFGGYT
d_call: NA; clone_size: NA; cdr3_length: 13; v_call: TRBV5-1; j_call: TRBJ2-5; cdr3_aa: ASSLNYSPQETQY
d_call: TRBD1; clone_size: many; cdr3_length: 12; v_call: TRBV28; j_call: TRBJ2-3; cdr3_aa: ASRPQGVPDTQY
d_call: NA; clone_size: many; cdr3_length: 12; v_call: TRBV3-1; j_call: TRBJ2-3; cdr3_aa: ASSQVSSTDTQY
d_call: NA; clone_size: NA; cdr3_length: 10; v_call: TRBV7-9; j_call: TRBJ2-5; cdr3_aa: ASSSPRRAQY
d_call: TRBD1; clone_size: many; cdr3_length: 11; v_call: TRBV5-1; j_call: TRBJ2-1; cdr3_aa: ASSILGGDEQF
d_call: TRBD2; clone_size: many; cdr3_length: 13; v_call: TRBV20-1; j_call: TRBJ2-1; cdr3_aa: SALPPSGFYNEQF
d_call: NA; clone_size: NA; cdr3_length: 14; v_call: TRBV5-1; j_call: TRBJ2-1; cdr3_aa: ASSFIRVYSDNEQF
d_call: NA; clone_size: many; cdr3_length: 11; v_call: TRBV20-1; j_call: TRBJ1-1; cdr3_aa: SAWVGGHTEAF
d_call: TRBD1; clone_size: many; cdr3_length: 13; v_call: TRBV12-3/TRBV12-4; j_call: TRBJ1-5; cdr3_aa: ASSRGQGFVQPQH
d_call: NA; clone_size: many; cdr3_length: 11; v_call: TRBV12-3/TRBV12-4; j_call: TRBJ1-1; cdr3_aa: ASSFVWNTEAF